This TCR beta chain derives from a study of Graves' ophthalmopathy and Graves' hyperthyroidism. Study results and caveats: Most expanded clonotypes from thyroid (those above 0.001 frequency) were also found in blood. A 13-signature model separated ophthalmopathy from stable hyperthyroidism, reaching around 88% sensitivity and almost 82% specificity cross-validated.

V dropped 0 bases and J dropped 4; count of bases not matched to a gene: 6. From germline, CDR1 is LGHDT and CDR2 YNNKEL (reference sequence). The CDR3 spans 16 residues. Eligible hyperthyroidism cases comprised new diagnoses of under 2 months' duration in individuals aged 18 to 65. Certain patients were not enrolled. These were patients with other autoimmune diseases, uncontrolled infections, pregnancy or lactation. This clonotype was detected only a few times. Its target is unknown. The study amplified TCR beta CDR3 regions using RNA transcripts. Investigators did first-round RT-PCR with HTBI primers, then second-round multiplex PCR. A single record per CDR3 protein comes from TCRdb applying MiXCR to the multiplex PCR reads. Of about 23,000 distinct CDR3 sequences in the sample, 48% were seen once.

Sequencing used peripheral blood. The receptor was derived from an adult woman with stable Graves' hyperthyroidism. V usage is TRBV3-1 and J usage is TRBJ1-1, with 9 nucleotides matching TRBD1. CDR3 region: CASSQENRGRATEAFF. CDR3 nucleotide sequence: TGTGCCAGCAGCCAAGAAAACAGGGGGCGCGCCACTGAAGCTTTCTTT.